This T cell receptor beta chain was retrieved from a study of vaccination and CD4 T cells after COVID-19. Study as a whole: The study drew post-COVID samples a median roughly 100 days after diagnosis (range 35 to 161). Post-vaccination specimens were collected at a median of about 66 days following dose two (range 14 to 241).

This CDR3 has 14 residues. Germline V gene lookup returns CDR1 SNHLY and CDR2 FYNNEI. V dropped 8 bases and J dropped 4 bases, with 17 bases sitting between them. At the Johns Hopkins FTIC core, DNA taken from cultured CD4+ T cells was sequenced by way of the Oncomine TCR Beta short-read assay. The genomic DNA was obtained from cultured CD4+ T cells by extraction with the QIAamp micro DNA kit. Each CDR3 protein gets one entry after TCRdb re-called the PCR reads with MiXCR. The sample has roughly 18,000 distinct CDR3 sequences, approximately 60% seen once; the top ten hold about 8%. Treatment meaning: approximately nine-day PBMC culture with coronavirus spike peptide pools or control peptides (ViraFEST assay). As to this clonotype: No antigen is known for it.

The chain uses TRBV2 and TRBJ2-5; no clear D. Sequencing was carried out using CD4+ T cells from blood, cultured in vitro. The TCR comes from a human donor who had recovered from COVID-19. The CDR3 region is CASRLEVDGETQYF. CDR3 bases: TGTGCCAGCCGCCTTGAGGTTGACGGAGAGACCCAGTACTTC.